Below are 6 T cell receptor beta chains sequenced from a single sample in a study of shared clonotypes between healthy human individuals. Repertoires were generated with immunoSEQ multiplex PCR, while TCRdb's copy carries only in-frame clones and drops some. The sample includes about 1.1 million clones, about 84% of them seen just once. Sequencing input: memory CD4+ T cells from PBMCs. Subset noted: CD45RA-negative fraction. Receptors were obtained from a man between 18 and 35 years old in good health. Some clones in this sample may be carry-over from other donors' samples.

The CDR3 spells CASRTGLAGGPVFF. The CDR3 region has the DNA TGTGCCAGCAGGACGGGACTAGCGGGAGGGCCAGTTTTCTTC. V gene TRBV6-4 combines with J gene TRBJ2-1, with TRBD2 identical over 16 bases. V trimming: 6 bases; J trimming: 16 bases; junction bases outside the gene matches: 9. Germline CDR1 reads MRHNA; CDR2 reads SNTAGT. This CDR3 has 14 amino acids.

The chain joins TRBV13 to TRBJ1-5; weak D call: TRBD1 (6 bases). CDR3 length: 15 residues. Trimming shortened V by 0 bases and J by 11 bases, and 17 bases separated the two germline ends. Germline V gene sequence: CDR1 PRHDT, CDR2 FYEKMQ (reference sequence). CDR3 protein: CASSLGSEPGVAQHF. DNA for the CDR3: TGTGCCAGCAGCTTAGGCTCAGAACCAGGGGTGGCCCAGCATTTT.

This sequence joins TRBV28 and TRBJ2-1; 8 nucleotides agree with TRBD2. This CDR3 contains 15 residues. The ends lost 6 bases at V and 8 bases at J; junction bases unmatched: 12. Germline V gene data show CDR1 as MDHEN and CDR2 as SYDVKM. The CDR3 reads CASRGAGRARDEQFF. The CDR3 bases are TGTGCCAGCAGAGGGGCCGGGAGGGCCAGGGATGAGCAGTTCTTC.

The V call is TRBV14, the J call TRBJ1-1, with TRBD1 matching 8 bases. The germline CDR1 and CDR2 sequences are SGHDN and FVKESK. V lost 8 bases and J lost 6; bases outside the gene matches: 14. This CDR3 comprises 15 residues. The CDR3 reads CASARDRGGAAEAFF. The CDR3 nucleotides are TGTGCCAGCGCCCGCGACAGGGGCGGTGCGGCTGAAGCTTTCTTT.

The chain combines TRBV10-1 with TRBJ2-7; 8 nucleotides align to TRBD2. CDR3 length equals 15 residues. Germline CDR1 reads WNHNN; CDR2 reads SYGVQD (reference sequence). Unmatched junction bases numbered 11, after V lost 10 bases and J lost 0 bases. The CDR3 DNA is TGCGCCACCTTACCCGGCGGGGGGAGCTCCTACGAGCAGTACTTC. Translated: CATLPGGGSSYEQYF.

Notes on this clone: Given a far larger clone just one base away, this is likely a sequencing read error. The chain uses TRBV5-1 and TRBJ1-1, with D possibly matching TRBD1 (5 bases). Germline V lookup: CDR1 SGHRS, CDR2 YFSETQ. CDR3 length: 14 amino acids. V dropped 9 bases and J dropped 0 bases, with 15 bases sitting between them. The CDR3 region has the DNA TGCGCCAACGGCGACAGAAACATGAACACTGAAGCTTTCTTT. This sequence encodes CANGDRNMNTEAFF.